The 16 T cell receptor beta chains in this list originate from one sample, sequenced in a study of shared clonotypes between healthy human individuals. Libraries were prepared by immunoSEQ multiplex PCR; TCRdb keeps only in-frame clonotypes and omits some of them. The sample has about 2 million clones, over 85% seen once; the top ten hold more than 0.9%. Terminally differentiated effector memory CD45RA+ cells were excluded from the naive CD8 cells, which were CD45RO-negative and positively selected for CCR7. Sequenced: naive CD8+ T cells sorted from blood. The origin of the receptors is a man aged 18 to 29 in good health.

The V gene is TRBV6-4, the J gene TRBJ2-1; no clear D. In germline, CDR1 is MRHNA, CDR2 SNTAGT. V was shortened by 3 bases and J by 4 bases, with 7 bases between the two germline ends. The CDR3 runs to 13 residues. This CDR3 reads CASSERPYNEQFF. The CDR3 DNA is TGTGCCAGCAGTGAAAGACCATACAATGAGCAGTTCTTC.

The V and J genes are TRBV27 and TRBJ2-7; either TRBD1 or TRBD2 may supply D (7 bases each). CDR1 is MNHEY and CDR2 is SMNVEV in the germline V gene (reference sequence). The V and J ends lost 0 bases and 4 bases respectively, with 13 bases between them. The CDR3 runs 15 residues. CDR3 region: CASSLSSGGEYEQYF. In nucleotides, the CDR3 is TGTGCCAGCAGTTTATCGTCAGGGGGGGAATACGAGCAGTACTTC.

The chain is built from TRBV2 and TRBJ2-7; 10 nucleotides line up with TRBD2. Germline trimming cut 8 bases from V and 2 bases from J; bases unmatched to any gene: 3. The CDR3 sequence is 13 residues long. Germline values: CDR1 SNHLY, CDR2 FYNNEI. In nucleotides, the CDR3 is TGTGCCAGCCTCGGACTAGCGGCCTACGAGCAGTACTTC. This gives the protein CASLGLAAYEQYF.

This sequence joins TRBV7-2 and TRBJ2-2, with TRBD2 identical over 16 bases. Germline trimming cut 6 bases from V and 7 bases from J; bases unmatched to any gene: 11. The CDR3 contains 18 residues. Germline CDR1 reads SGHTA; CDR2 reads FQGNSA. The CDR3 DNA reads TGTGCCAGCAGTGGGACTAGCGGGAGGGAATTTTTAGGCGGGGAGCTGTTTTTT. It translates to CASSGTSGREFLGGELFF.

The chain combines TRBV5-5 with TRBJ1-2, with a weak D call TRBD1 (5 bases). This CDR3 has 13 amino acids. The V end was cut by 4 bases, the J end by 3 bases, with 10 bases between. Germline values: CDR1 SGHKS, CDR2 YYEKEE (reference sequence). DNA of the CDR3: TGTGCCAGCAGCCCCGACAGTTACTATGGCTACACCTTC. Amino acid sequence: CASSPDSYYGYTF.

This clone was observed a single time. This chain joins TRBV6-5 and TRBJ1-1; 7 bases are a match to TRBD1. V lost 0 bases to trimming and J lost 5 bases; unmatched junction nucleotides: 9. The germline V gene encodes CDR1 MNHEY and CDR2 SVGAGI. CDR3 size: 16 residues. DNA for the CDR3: TGTGCCAGCAGTTACTCCAGGGGGGAGGGAGGAACTGAAGCTTTCTTT. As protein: CASSYSRGEGGTEAFF.

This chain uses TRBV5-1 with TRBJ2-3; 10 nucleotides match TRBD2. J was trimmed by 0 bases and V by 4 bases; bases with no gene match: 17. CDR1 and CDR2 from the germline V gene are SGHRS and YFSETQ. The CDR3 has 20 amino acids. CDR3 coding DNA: TGCGCCAGCAGCCACGCATTGGGTTGGACTAGCGGAACTAGCACAGATACGCAGTATTTT. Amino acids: CASSHALGWTSGTSTDTQYF.

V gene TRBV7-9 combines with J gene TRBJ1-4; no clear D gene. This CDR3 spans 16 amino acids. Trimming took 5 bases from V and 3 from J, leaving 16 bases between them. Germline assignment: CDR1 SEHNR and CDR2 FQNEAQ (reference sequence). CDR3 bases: TGTGCCAGCAGCGAAGGGCTCGAAGAGGCTAATGAAAAACTGTTTTTT. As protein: CASSEGLEEANEKLFF.

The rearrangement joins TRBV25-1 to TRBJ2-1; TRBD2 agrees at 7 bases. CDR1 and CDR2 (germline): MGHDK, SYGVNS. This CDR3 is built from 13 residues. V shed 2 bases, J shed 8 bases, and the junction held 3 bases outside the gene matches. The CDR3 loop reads CASSEVGLDEQFF. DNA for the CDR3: TGTGCCAGCAGTGAAGTTGGACTAGATGAGCAGTTCTTC.

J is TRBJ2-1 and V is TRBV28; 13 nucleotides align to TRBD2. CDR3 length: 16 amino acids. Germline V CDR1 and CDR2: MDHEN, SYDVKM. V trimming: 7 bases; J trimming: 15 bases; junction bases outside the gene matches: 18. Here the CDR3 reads CASTPTGTSGARWRFF. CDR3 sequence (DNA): TGTGCCAGCACCCCAACCGGGACTAGCGGGGCCCGTTGGCGGTTCTTC.

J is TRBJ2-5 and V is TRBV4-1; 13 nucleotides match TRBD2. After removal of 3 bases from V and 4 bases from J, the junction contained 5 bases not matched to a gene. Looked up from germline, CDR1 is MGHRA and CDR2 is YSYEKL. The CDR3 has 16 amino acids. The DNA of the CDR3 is TGCGCCAGCAGCCACGGACTAGCGGGAGCGACAGAGACCCAGTACTTC. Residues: CASSHGLAGATETQYF.

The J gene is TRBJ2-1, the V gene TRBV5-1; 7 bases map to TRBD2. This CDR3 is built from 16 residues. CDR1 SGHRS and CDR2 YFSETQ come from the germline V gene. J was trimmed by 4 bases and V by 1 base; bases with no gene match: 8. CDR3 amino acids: CASSLISAGIYNEQFF. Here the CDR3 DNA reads TGCGCCAGCAGCTTGATATCAGCGGGGATTTACAATGAGCAGTTCTTC.

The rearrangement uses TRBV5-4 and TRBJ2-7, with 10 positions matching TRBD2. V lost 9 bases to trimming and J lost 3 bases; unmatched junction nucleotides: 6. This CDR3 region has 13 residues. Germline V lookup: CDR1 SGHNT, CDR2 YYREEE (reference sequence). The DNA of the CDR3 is TGTGCCACAGGACTAGCGGACTACTACGAGCAGTACTTC. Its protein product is CATGLADYYEQYF.

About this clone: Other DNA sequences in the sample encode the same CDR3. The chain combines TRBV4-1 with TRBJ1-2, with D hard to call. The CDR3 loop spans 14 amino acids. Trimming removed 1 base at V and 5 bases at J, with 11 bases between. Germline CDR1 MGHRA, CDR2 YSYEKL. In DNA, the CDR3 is TGCGCCAGCAGCCAAGTAGGTGGGAGTTATGGCTACACCTTC. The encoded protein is CASSQVGGSYGYTF.

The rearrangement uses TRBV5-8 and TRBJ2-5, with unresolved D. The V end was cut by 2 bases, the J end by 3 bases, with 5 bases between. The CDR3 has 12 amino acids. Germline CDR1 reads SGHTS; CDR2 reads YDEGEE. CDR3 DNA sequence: TGTGCCAGCAGCTTCATAGAAGAGACCCAGTACTTC. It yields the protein CASSFIEETQYF. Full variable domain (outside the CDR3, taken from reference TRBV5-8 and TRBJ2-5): EAGVTQSPTHLIKTRGQQATLRCSPISGHTSVYWYQQALGLGLQFLLWYDEGEERNRGNFPPRFSGRQFPNYSSELNVNALELEDSALYLCASSFIEETQYFGPGTRLLVL.

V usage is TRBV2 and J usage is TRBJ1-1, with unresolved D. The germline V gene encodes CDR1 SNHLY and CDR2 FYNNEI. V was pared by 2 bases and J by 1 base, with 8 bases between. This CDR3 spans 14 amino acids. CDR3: CASSENSWNTEAFF. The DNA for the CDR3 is TGTGCCAGCAGTGAAAACAGCTGGAACACTGAAGCTTTCTTT.